This T cell receptor beta chain was obtained from a study of early T cells in non-severe SARS-CoV-2 infection. The CDR3 loop spans 15 amino acids. The V gene's germline CDR1 is LGHDT and CDR2 YNNKEL (reference sequence). V lost 2 bases and J lost 6, with 15 bases in between. TCRdb analysed the 5' RACE reads with MiXCR anew, one entry per CDR3 protein. The table has about 77,000 distinct CDR3 sequences, about a sixth seen once; the top ten hold less than 3.5%. The rearrangement joins TRBV3-1 to TRBJ2-3; D is uncertain. This receptor was obtained from an adult who was a healthcare worker with PCR-confirmed SARS-CoV-2 infection or an uninfected control (not recorded which). Sequencing was done on a sample of whole blood. The CDR3 DNA follows: TGTGCCAGCAGCCAAAGGAGTCCTGGGCTGGATACGCAGTATTTT. This gives the protein CASSQRSPGLDTQYF.